Sequencing of this TCR beta chain was carried out in a study of identical twins (dated by TCRdb to about 2016). Looking at the study overall: To test whether fetal clonotypes persist, the study used deep sequencing on TCR alpha and beta repertoires from monozygotic twins, unrelated adults of various ages, and cord blood. To rule out contamination, the twin experiments were replicated at different times with different library preparation protocols. What the work shows at the level of the full study, not this receptor alone: Abundant cord blood beta clonotypes carried fewer insertions; young adult naive repertoires showed a weaker similar trend, while memory repertoires showed none. Because the same donors could not be followed over many years, the conclusions relied on cross-sectional statistical analysis. In beta out-of-frame sequences, excess twin sharing was weaker, because having fewer shared sequences lowered the signal-to-noise ratio. Out-of-frame TCR alpha sharing in monozygotic twins was systematically underestimated by recombination models, whereas sharing between unrelated individuals was in agreement with the recombination models. Invariant T cells such as MAIT and iNKT could partly confound zero-insertion analyses, though diverse VJ usage argued against this for most clonotypes. Compared with coincidental sharing between unrelated individuals, out-of-frame TCR alpha sequences shared between twins had an excess of sequences with low generation probability.

Libraries were made using 5' RACE. Sequenced using an Illumina HiSeq 2000. A universal primer binding site was added through template switching, and the final cDNA carried a unique molecular identifier so that TCR cDNA molecules could be counted accurately. Specific primers in the conserved constant-segment region were used to synthesize first-strand cDNA for the TCR alpha and beta chains. To control for contamination, every cDNA library carried two barcodes: a SMART-Mk sample barcode plus Illumina barcodes. TruSeq adapter sequences and Illumina sample barcodes were added in two successive PCR steps. The TCR alpha and beta cDNA libraries were sequenced on the Illumina HiSeq platform using custom primers. Turning to the authors' computational methods: MiGEC was used to process raw reads and extract unique molecular identifiers, and MiXCR was used to find CDR3 positions. For each individual, recombination models were inferred using an EM algorithm with the repgenHMM and IGoR tools. The tcR package in R was used for shared clonotype analysis, with sharing normalized by the product of cloneset sizes. Out-of-frame nonproductive sequences were analyzed to study raw recombination free of thymic and clonal selection effects. The public reads were quality trimmed at Q25 with fastp and then assembled into clones with MiXCR by TCRdb, keeping productive beta chains. Each CDR3 protein appears once, grouped with its most common genes and DNA. These V and J calls originate from TCRdb's pipeline instead of the authors' own analysis. Within this sample are fewer than 650,000 distinct CDR3 sequences, with under 8.5% of them counted one time only. The top ten clones comprise less than 2% of the sample.

The CDR3, cysteine through phenylalanine, is 13 amino acids long. Only CDR3 DNA is held: 39 bases, read in frame from base 1. Deletion took 6 bases off V and 3 bases off J, with a span of 9 bases between the germline ends. Only healthy Caucasian donors were included. The twin cohort consisted of three pairs of female monozygotic twins, all aged roughly 18 to 30 years. The RNA used for TCR libraries was isolated from peripheral blood mononuclear cells. This clonotype was detected many times. What this receptor recognizes is not known. Base qualities are not recorded, but no much larger clone differs from it by a single base. The sample also formed part of further work on yellow fever vaccine responses in identical twins. Reported in the second study: According to the authors, the vaccine-induced T cell response in identical twins seemed to be partly convergent and partly specific to each individual. Focusing on identical twins, the study followed the T cell clones that responded to the vaccine, and did so with precision.

This clonotype originated in a woman in her late teens or twenties in good health. Sequencing was carried out using PBMCs. The chain joins TRBV12-3 or TRBV12-4 to TRBJ2-1; tentative D gene TRBD1, with 6 bases matching. DNA sequence: TGTGCCAGCAGGACGGACAGCTACAATGAGCAGTTCTTC. Its amino acids are CASRTDSYNEQFF.